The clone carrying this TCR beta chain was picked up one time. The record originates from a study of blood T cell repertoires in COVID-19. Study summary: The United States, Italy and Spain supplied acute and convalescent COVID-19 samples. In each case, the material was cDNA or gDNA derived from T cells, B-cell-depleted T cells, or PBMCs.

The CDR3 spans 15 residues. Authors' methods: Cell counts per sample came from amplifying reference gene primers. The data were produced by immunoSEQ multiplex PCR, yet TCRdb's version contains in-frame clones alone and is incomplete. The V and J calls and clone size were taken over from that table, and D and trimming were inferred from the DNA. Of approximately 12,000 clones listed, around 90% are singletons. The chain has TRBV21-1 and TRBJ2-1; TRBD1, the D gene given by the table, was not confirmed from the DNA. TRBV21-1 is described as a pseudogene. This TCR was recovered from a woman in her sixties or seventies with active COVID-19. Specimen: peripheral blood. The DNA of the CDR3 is TGTGCCAGCAGCAAAGGGACAGGGGACCACAATGAGCAGTTCTTC. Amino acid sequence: CASSKGTGDHNEQFF.